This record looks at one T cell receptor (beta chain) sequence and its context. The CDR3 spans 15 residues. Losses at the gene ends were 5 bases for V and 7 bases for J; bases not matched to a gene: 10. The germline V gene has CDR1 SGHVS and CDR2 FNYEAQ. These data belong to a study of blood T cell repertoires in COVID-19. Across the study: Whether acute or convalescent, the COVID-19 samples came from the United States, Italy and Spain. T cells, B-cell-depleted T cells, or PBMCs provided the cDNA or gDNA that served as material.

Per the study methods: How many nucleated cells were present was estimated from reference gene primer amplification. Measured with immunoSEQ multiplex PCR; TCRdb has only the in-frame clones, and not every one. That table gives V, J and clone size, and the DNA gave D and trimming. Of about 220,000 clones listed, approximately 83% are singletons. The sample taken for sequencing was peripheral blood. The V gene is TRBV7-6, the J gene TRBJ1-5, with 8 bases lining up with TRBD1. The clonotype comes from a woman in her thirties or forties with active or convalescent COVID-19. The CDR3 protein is CASSLNQGAGQPQHF. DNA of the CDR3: TGTGCCAGCAGCCTAAACCAGGGGGCAGGGCAGCCCCAGCATTTT.